This entry lists 17 T cell receptor beta chains sequenced from one sample in a study of response to subunit inactivated influenza vaccine. TCRdb itself ran the RT-PCR reads through MiXCR, one entry per CDR3 protein. The profile shows around 760,000 distinct CDR3 sequences, about 14% of them singletons. The source material was PBMCs from blood, sampled roughly 2 weeks before vaccination. The source is a man over 45 who received an inactivated influenza vaccine.

V and J are TRBV5-1 and TRBJ2-7; D might be TRBD1 or TRBD2, each matching 5 bases. The CDR3 extends over 14 amino acids. The V gene's germline CDR1 is SGHRS and CDR2 YFSETQ. V was clipped by 1 base and J by 0 bases, with 8 bases between them. DNA of the CDR3: TGCGCCAGCAGCTTGACGGGGCCCTCCTACGAGCAGTACTTC. It is translated as CASSLTGPSYEQYF.

This clonotype has more than one count but fewer than ten. The V gene is TRBV6-2 or TRBV6-3, the J gene TRBJ1-2, with D possibly TRBD1 on 5 matching bases. Germline CDR1 and CDR2: MNHEY and SVGEGT. V was trimmed by 4 bases and J by 0 bases, leaving 6 bases between them. The CDR3 is 13 residues long. In DNA, the CDR3 is TGTGCCAGCAGTTGGGGCCCTAACTATGGCTACACCTTC. Translation gives CASSWGPNYGYTF.

This clonotype was detected only a few times. The chain carries TRBV29-1 and TRBJ2-7, with D unclear. The CDR3 has 13 amino acids. Trimming removed 2 bases from V and 0 bases from J, with 8 bases in between. Germline values: CDR1 SQVTM, CDR2 ANQGSEA. CDR3 sequence: CSVELGNSYEQYF. The CDR3 DNA follows: TGCAGCGTTGAACTGGGGAACTCCTACGAGCAGTACTTC.

This clonotype turned up a few times. J is TRBJ1-2 and V is TRBV12-3 or TRBV12-4; D is uncertain. This CDR3 is built from 12 residues. The V end was cut by 2 bases, the J end by 8 bases, with 9 bases between. Here the CDR3 DNA reads TGTGCCAGCAGTTTAAATTCAGCGGGCTACACCTTC. It yields the protein CASSLNSAGYTF.

The rearrangement links TRBV12-3 or TRBV12-4 to TRBJ2-5; 7 bases match TRBD1. The CDR3 runs 13 residues. V gave up 10 bases and J gave up 5 bases; unmatched junction bases: 10. CDR3 in amino acids: CATRKGARETQYF. Written as DNA, the CDR3 is TGTGCCACCCGGAAGGGGGCGCGGGAGACCCAGTACTTC.

The rearrangement joins TRBV11-1 to TRBJ2-5; tentatively, D is TRBD2 (5 bases). Trimming removed 5 bases at V and 5 bases at J, with 15 bases between. The CDR3 has 14 amino acids. Germline V gives CDR1 SGHAT, CDR2 FQDESV (reference sequence). CDR3 nucleotides: TGTGCCAGCAGCCGGAGGCTTGGGTTGGAGACCCAGTACTTC. This codes for CASSRRLGLETQYF.

This sequence joins TRBV12-3 or TRBV12-4 and TRBJ2-7; TRBD2 matches 13 bases. Trimming cost V 5 bases and J 7 bases; bases outside gene matches: 5. This CDR3 has 14 amino acids. The CDR3 sequence: CASSTSGGAGEQYF. CDR3 nucleotides: TGTGCCAGCAGTACTAGCGGGGGGGCGGGGGAGCAGTACTTC.

The V call is TRBV20-1, the J call TRBJ2-7; 9 bases are a match to TRBD2. The CDR3 totals 13 residues. V lost 2 bases and J lost 4; bases outside the gene matches: 3. CDR1 and CDR2 from the germline V gene are DFQATT and SNEGSKA (reference sequence). This chain's CDR3 is CSARLAGKYEQYF. The CDR3 DNA is TGCAGTGCTAGACTAGCGGGGAAATACGAGCAGTACTTC.

This rearrangement joins TRBV11-1 to TRBJ2-5; 13 positions match TRBD2. V gave up 1 base and J gave up 1 base; unmatched junction bases: 6. CDR3 size: 18 residues. Looked up from germline, CDR1 is SGHAT and CDR2 is FQDESV (reference sequence). CDR3 sequence: CASSLGRGTSGAQETQYF. The CDR3 region has the DNA TGTGCCAGCAGCTTAGGAAGGGGGACTAGCGGGGCCCAAGAGACCCAGTACTTC. Looking up the rest from reference TRBV11-1 and TRBJ2-5 gives the full variable domain: EAEVAQSPRYKITEKSQAVAFWCDPISGHATLYWYRQILGQGPELLVQFQDESVVDDSQLPKDRFSAERLKGVDSTLKIQPAELGDSAMYLCASSLGRGTSGAQETQYFGPGTRLLVL.

This clonotype was found a few times. The rearrangement links TRBV20-1 to TRBJ2-2; 9 nucleotides line up with TRBD2. The CDR3 totals 17 residues. The germline V gene encodes CDR1 DFQATT and CDR2 SNEGSKA (reference sequence). J lost 5 bases, V lost 2 bases, and 12 bases had no gene match. This CDR3 reads CSARRMVAGVRTGELFF. The DNA for the CDR3 is TGCAGTGCTAGAAGGATGGTAGCGGGAGTGCGGACCGGGGAGCTGTTTTTT.

This sequence joins TRBV5-1 and TRBJ2-1; D may be TRBD2 (5 bases). Trimming stripped 3 bases from V and 2 bases from J, with 18 bases between. CDR3 length: 17 amino acids. Germline V lookup: CDR1 SGHRS, CDR2 YFSETQ. CDR3 residues: CASSSPKRELTYNEQFF. CDR3 in DNA: TGCGCCAGCAGCTCCCCAAAGAGGGAGTTGACCTACAATGAGCAGTTCTTC.

The chain links TRBV6-1 to TRBJ2-7; D may be TRBD1 (7 bases). Trimming took off 6 bases at V and 7 bases at J, with 22 bases between the two ends. Germline V gives CDR1 MNHNS, CDR2 SASEGT. The length of the CDR3 is 15 residues. The CDR3 protein is CASRGGQKIGSEQYF. CDR3 bases: TGTGCCAGCAGGGGGGGACAGAAAATAGGATCAGAGCAGTACTTC.

The V and J genes are TRBV6-2 or TRBV6-3 and TRBJ2-3; 11 bases fit TRBD1. This CDR3 has 17 residues. Trimming cost V 2 bases and J 7 bases; bases outside gene matches: 11. Germline assignment: CDR1 MNHEY and CDR2 SVGEGT. CDR3 residues: CASSYPPGQGASNTQYF. The CDR3 DNA is TGTGCCAGCAGTTACCCCCCTGGACAGGGGGCGTCAAATACGCAGTATTTT.

This clonotype was seen a few times. The chain is built from TRBV18 and TRBJ2-1; 15 bases match TRBD2. The germline CDR1 and CDR2 sequences are KGHSH and LQKENI. The CDR3 length is 21 residues. Unmatched junction bases numbered 13, after V lost 3 bases and J lost 1 base. This chain's CDR3 is CASSPPRTSGGAGVSYNEQFF. The CDR3 region has the DNA TGTGCCAGCTCACCCCCGAGGACTAGCGGGGGGGCCGGGGTATCCTACAATGAGCAGTTCTTC. Supplemented by reference TRBV18 and TRBJ2-1, the full variable domain reads NAGVMQNPRHLVRRRGQEARLRCSPMKGHSHVYWYRQLPEEGLKFMVYLQKENIIDESGMPKERFSAEFPKEGPSILRIQQVVRGDSAAYFCASSPPRTSGGAGVSYNEQFFGPGTRLTVL.

The CDR3 reads CATSRGAADTQYF. Here the CDR3 DNA reads TGTGCCACCAGCAGAGGCGCCGCAGATACGCAGTATTTT. V is TRBV15 and J is TRBJ2-3, with no clear D. The germline V gene has CDR1 LNHNV and CDR2 YYDKDF (reference sequence). Trimming took 1 base from V and 4 from J, leaving 6 bases between them. The CDR3 has 13 residues.

The chain recombines TRBV20-1 with TRBJ2-5, with 12 bases that match TRBD1. CDR1 and CDR2 (germline): DFQATT, SNEGSKA (reference sequence). Losses at the gene ends were 0 bases for V and 5 bases for J; bases not matched to a gene: 4. The CDR3 is 15 residues long. The CDR3: CSARDRGQGAETQYF. The CDR3 region has the DNA TGCAGTGCTAGAGATCGGGGACAGGGGGCTGAGACCCAGTACTTC.

In this sample, this clonotype turned up many times. This rearrangement joins TRBV5-1 to TRBJ1-1, with D possibly matching TRBD1 (6 bases). The CDR3 consists of 14 residues. Trimming took off 4 bases at V and 1 base at J, with 11 bases between the two ends. CDR1 and CDR2 (germline): SGHRS, YFSETQ. CDR3 residues: CASSPRTANTEAFF. The CDR3 DNA reads as TGCGCCAGCAGCCCCCGGACAGCGAACACTGAAGCTTTCTTT. The full variable domain, completed using reference TRBV5-1 and TRBJ1-1, is KAGVTQTPRYLIKTRGQQVTLSCSPISGHRSVSWYQQTPGQGLQFLFEYFSETQRNKGNFPGRFSGRQFSNSRSEMNVSTLELGDSALYLCASSPRTANTEAFFGQGTRLTVV.